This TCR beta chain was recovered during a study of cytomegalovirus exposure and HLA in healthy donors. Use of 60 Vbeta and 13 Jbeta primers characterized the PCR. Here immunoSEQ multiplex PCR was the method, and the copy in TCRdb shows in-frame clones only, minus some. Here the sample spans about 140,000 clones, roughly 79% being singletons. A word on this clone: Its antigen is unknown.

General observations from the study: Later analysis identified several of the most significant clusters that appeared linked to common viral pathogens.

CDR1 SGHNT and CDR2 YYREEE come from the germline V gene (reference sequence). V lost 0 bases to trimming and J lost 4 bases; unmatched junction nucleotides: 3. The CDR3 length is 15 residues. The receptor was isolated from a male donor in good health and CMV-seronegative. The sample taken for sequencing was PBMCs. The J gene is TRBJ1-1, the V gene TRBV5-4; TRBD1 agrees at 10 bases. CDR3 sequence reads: CASSLGQGASTEAFF. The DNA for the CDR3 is TGTGCCAGCAGCTTGGGACAGGGGGCGAGCACTGAAGCTTTCTTT.